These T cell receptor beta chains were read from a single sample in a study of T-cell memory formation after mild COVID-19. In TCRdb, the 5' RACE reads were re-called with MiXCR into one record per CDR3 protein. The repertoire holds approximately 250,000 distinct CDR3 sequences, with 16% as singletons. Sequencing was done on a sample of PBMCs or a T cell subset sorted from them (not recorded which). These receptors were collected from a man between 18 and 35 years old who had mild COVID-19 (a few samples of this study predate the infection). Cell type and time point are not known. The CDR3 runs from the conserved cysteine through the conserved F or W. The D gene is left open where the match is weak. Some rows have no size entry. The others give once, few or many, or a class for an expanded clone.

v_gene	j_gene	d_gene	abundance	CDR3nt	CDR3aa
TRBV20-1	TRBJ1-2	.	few	TGCAGTGCTAGAGATACGGGGGCCCCCATCTATGGCTACACCTTC	CSARDTGAPIYGYTF
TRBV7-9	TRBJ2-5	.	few	TGTGCCAGCAGCTTTGGCAGGGCAGAGACCCAGTACTTC	CASSFGRAETQYF
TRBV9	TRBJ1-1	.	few	TGTGCCAGCAGCGTAGAACAGGTGCTTAGCGGAACTGAAGCTTTCTTT	CASSVEQVLSGTEAFF
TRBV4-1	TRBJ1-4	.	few	TGCGCCAGCAGCCAAAGGGGTGCTAATGAAAAACTGTTTTTT	CASSQRGANEKLFF
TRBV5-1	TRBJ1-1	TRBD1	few	TGCGCCAGCAGCGACGCAGGGGGCGCTGAGACTGAAGCTTTCTTT	CASSDAGGAETEAFF
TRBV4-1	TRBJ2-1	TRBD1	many	TGCGCCAGCAGCCACCCCGCCCGGGACAGGAGTAATGAGCAGTTCTTC	CASSHPARDRSNEQFF
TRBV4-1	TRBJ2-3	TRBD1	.	TGCGCCAGCAGCGGACGGACAGGGAGTAGGGATACGCAGTATTTT	CASSGRTGSRDTQYF
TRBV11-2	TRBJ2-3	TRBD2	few	TGTGCCAGCAGCTCGACTAGCGGGGTTAAAGATACGCAGTATTTT	CASSSTSGVKDTQYF
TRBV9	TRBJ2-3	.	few	TGTGCCAGCAGCCTCCGGGACCGAGGGTTTAGCACAGATACGCAGTATTTT	CASSLRDRGFSTDTQYF
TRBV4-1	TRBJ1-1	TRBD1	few	TGCGCCAGCAGAAGGGGGGGACAGGGGGTGAAAAACACTGAAGCTTTCTTT	CASRRGGQGVKNTEAFF
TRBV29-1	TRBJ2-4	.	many	TGCAGCGTTGAAGGTGTTTCCAAAAACATTCAGTACTTC	CSVEGVSKNIQYF
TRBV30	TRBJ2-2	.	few	TGTGCCTGGTCCACCCTAATCGCCGGGGAGCTGTTTTTT	CAWSTLIAGELFF
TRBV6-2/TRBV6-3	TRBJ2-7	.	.	TGTGCCAGCAGTTACGGATCTGACCTGTACTACGAGCAGTACTTC	CASSYGSDLYYEQYF
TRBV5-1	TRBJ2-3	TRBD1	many	TGCGCCAGCAGCCGAACGACAGGGGTTGTGACAGATACGCAGTATTTT	CASSRTTGVVTDTQYF
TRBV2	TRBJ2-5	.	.	TGTGCCAGCACTAGCTGGCAAGAGACCCAGTACTTC	CASTSWQETQYF
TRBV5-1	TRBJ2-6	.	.	TGCGCCAGCAGCCTCACCATGCGGTATGGGGCCAACGTCCTGACTTTC	CASSLTMRYGANVLTF
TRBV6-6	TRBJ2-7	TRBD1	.	TGTGCCAGCAGTTACGATAGGACAGGGCTACAGCAGTACTTC	CASSYDRTGLQQYF
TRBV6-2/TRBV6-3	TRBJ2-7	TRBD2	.	TGTGCCAGCAGGGGGACTAGCGTCTACGAGCAGTACTTC	CASRGTSVYEQYF
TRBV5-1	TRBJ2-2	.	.	TGCGCCAGCAGCTTGGCCGTAGACACCGGGGAGCTGTTTTTT	CASSLAVDTGELFF
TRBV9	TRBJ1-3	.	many	TGTGCCAGCAGCCCATTCGAGGGGAGCTCTGGAAACACCATATATTTT	CASSPFEGSSGNTIYF
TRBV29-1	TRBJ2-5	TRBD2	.	TGCAGCGTTGACGCTAGCGGGGGACGGACCCAGTACTTC	CSVDASGGRTQYF
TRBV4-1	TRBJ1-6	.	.	TGCGCCAGCAGCACCCGGGAGGATTCACCCCTCCACTTT	CASSTREDSPLHF
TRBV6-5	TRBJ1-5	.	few	TGTGCCAGCAGTTACGGACGGGGCGGGGGCAATCAGCCCCAGCATTTT	CASSYGRGGGNQPQHF
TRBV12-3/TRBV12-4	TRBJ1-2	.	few	TGTGCCAGCAGAACAGGTCCGGGAAGGAGCTACACCTTC	CASRTGPGRSYTF
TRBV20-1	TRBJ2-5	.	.	TGCAGTGCGACCCCATTGGGGCACAACCAAGAGACCCAGTACTTC	CSATPLGHNQETQYF
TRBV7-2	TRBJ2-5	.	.	TGTGCCAGCAGCCTAGGACATGGGGCTGTAAAAGAGACCCAGTACTTC	CASSLGHGAVKETQYF
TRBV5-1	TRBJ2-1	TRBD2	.	TGCGCCAGCAGCTCCAGCCTCCTAGCGGGGAGCCACAATGAGCAGTTCTTC	CASSSSLLAGSHNEQFF
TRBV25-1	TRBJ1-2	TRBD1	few	TGTGCCAGCAGTGTCGACACGGGACAGAACTATGGCTACACCTTC	CASSVDTGQNYGYTF
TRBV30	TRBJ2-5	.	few	TGTGCCTGGAGTGGTGGTCACCAAGAGACCCAGTACTTC	CAWSGGHQETQYF
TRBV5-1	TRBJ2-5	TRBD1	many	TGCGCCAGCAGCTTGCGCCGGACAGGGCCTAGGCCGGAGTACTTC	CASSLRRTGPRPEYF
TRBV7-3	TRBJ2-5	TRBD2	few	TGTGCCAGCAGCTTAACAGCGGGGCCTCAAGAGACCCAGTACTTC	CASSLTAGPQETQYF
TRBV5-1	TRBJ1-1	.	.	TGCGCCAGCAGCTTGGCTGCAGGGCTGAACACTGAAGCTTTCTTT	CASSLAAGLNTEAFF
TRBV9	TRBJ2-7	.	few	TGTGCCAGCAGTGGGACGAGCTCCTACGAGCAGTACTTC	CASSGTSSYEQYF
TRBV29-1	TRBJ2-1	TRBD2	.	TGCAGCTCTTGCCCCTTAGCGGGGGGTTACAATGAGCAGTTCTTC	CSSCPLAGGYNEQFF
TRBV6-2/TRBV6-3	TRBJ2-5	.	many	TGTGCCAGCAGTTACGGGGAGACCCAGTACTTC	CASSYGETQYF
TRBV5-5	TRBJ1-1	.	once	TGTGCCAGCAGCTTGTGGGTGGAAACTGAAGCTTTCTTT	CASSLWVETEAFF
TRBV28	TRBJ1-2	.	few	TGTGCCAGCAGTTCCCCCGGGGCCTCGGACGGGAGATTTGGCCACACCTTC	CASSSPGASDGRFGHTF
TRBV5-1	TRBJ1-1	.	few	TGCGCCAGCAGCGACCCAGGGTTCCCTGAAGCTTTCTTT	CASSDPGFPEAFF
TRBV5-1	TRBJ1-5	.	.	TGCGCCAGCAGCTTGGATCCCAATCAGCCCCAGCATTTT	CASSLDPNQPQHF
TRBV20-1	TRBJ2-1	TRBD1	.	TGCAGTGCACATGGGACAGGGGGCAATGAGCAGTTCTTC	CSAHGTGGNEQFF